The rows below give T cell receptor beta chains drawn from one sample of a study of cytomegalovirus exposure and HLA in healthy donors. Produced via immunoSEQ multiplex PCR; TCRdb's table is partial and in-frame only. The sample carries roughly 220,000 clones, 65% to 75% recorded once. Material for sequencing was PBMCs. The origin of the receptors is a woman in her 30s in good health and CMV-seronegative. The CDR3 runs from the conserved cysteine through the conserved F or W. The D gene is left open where the match is weak. Clone size is given for some rows only: seen once, a few or many times, or a class if the clone is expanded.

CDR3aa: CASSAFQGADTEAFF
CDR3nt: TGTGCCAGCAGTGCATTCCAGGGGGCGGACACTGAAGCTTTCTTT
j_gene: TRBJ1-1
d_gene: TRBD1
abundance: -
v_gene: TRBV6-6

CDR3aa: CASSSPSPGGFREQYF
CDR3nt: TGTGCCAGCAGCAGTCCCTCCCCGGGGGGATTTCGCGAGCAGTACTTC
j_gene: TRBJ2-7
d_gene: TRBD2
abundance: -
v_gene: TRBV11-3

CDR3aa: CASSSQGVNEKLFF
CDR3nt: TGTGCCAGCAGCTCACAAGGGGTCAATGAAAAACTGTTTTTT
j_gene: TRBJ1-4
d_gene: -
abundance: -
v_gene: TRBV7-9

CDR3aa: CASSSPRGDYSYEQYF
CDR3nt: TGTGCCAGCAGCTCACCTCGGGGGGACTACTCCTACGAGCAGTACTTC
j_gene: TRBJ2-7
d_gene: TRBD2
abundance: -
v_gene: TRBV5-4

CDR3aa: CASSLYPSDRVYRNTIYF
CDR3nt: TGTGCCAGCAGTCTATACCCCTCCGACAGGGTATATAGAAACACCATATATTTT
j_gene: TRBJ1-3
d_gene: TRBD1
abundance: -
v_gene: TRBV28

CDR3aa: CASSEEGTSGRLSLAKNIQYF
CDR3nt: TGTGCCAGCAGTGAAGAAGGGACTAGCGGGAGGCTTTCTCTAGCCAAAAACATTCAGTACTTC
j_gene: TRBJ2-4
d_gene: TRBD2
abundance: -
v_gene: TRBV6-1

CDR3aa: CASSFAAGQGDNYEQYF
CDR3nt: TGTGCCAGCAGCTTTGCCGCAGGACAGGGTGACAACTACGAGCAGTACTTC
j_gene: TRBJ2-7
d_gene: TRBD1
abundance: -
v_gene: TRBV11-3

CDR3aa: CASSDGGRGADTQYF
CDR3nt: TGTGCCAGCAGTGATGGAGGTCGTGGGGCAGATACGCAGTATTTT
j_gene: TRBJ2-3
d_gene: -
abundance: -
v_gene: TRBV25-1

CDR3aa: CASSPSTSGGLYNEQFF
CDR3nt: TGTGCCAGCTCACCTTCAACTAGCGGGGGTCTCTACAATGAGCAGTTCTTC
j_gene: TRBJ2-1
d_gene: TRBD2
abundance: -
v_gene: TRBV18

CDR3aa: CASSLGAPDEQFF
CDR3nt: TGTGCCAGCAGCTTGGGGGCCCCCGATGAGCAGTTCTTC
j_gene: TRBJ2-1
d_gene: -
abundance: -
v_gene: TRBV5-6

CDR3aa: CASSEWVASGDDEQFF
CDR3nt: TGTGCCAGCAGTGAATGGGTGGCTAGCGGGGATGATGAGCAGTTCTTC
j_gene: TRBJ2-1
d_gene: TRBD2
abundance: once
v_gene: TRBV2

CDR3aa: CASSYGSSGNTIYF
CDR3nt: TGCGCCAGCAGCTATGGCAGCTCTGGAAACACCATATATTTT
j_gene: TRBJ1-3
d_gene: -
abundance: -
v_gene: TRBV5-1

CDR3aa: CASSLDQGAHAKNIQYF
CDR3nt: TGTGCCAGCAGCTTGGACCAGGGGGCGCATGCCAAAAACATTCAGTACTTC
j_gene: TRBJ2-4
d_gene: TRBD1
abundance: few
v_gene: TRBV5-6

CDR3aa: CASSAPSGLRYEQYF
CDR3nt: TGTGCCAGCAGTGCCCCCTCTGGTCTCAGGTACGAGCAGTACTTC
j_gene: TRBJ2-7
d_gene: -
abundance: -
v_gene: TRBV25-1

CDR3aa: CASSPTSSHYNEQFF
CDR3nt: TGTGCCAGCAGCCCGACTAGCAGCCACTACAATGAGCAGTTCTTC
j_gene: TRBJ2-1
d_gene: TRBD2
abundance: -
v_gene: TRBV6-7

CDR3aa: CASSRTPGDTEAFF
CDR3nt: TGTGCCAGCAGTCGTACCCCAGGGGACACTGAAGCTTTCTTT
j_gene: TRBJ1-1
d_gene: -
abundance: few
v_gene: TRBV11-2

CDR3aa: CASSVGDTEAFF
CDR3nt: TGTGCCAGTTCGGTAGGGGACACTGAAGCTTTCTTT
j_gene: TRBJ1-1
d_gene: -
abundance: -
v_gene: TRBV19

CDR3aa: CASIRDSGANVLAF
CDR3nt: TGCGCCAGCATACGAGACTCTGGGGCCAACGTCCTGGCTTTC
j_gene: TRBJ2-6
d_gene: -
abundance: -
v_gene: TRBV5-1

CDR3aa: CSSRQTSRGFNTEAFF
CDR3nt: TGTTCCAGCAGACAAACGTCCAGGGGGTTTAACACTGAAGCTTTCTTT
j_gene: TRBJ1-1
d_gene: TRBD1
abundance: once
v_gene: TRBV7-9

CDR3aa: CASSITDLNTEAFF
CDR3nt: TGTGCCAGTAGTATTACAGACCTGAACACTGAAGCTTTCTTT
j_gene: TRBJ1-1
d_gene: -
abundance: -
v_gene: TRBV19

CDR3aa: CASSTSTGSVAQYF
CDR3nt: TGTGCCAGTAGTACCAGCACAGGTTCCGTGGCCCAGTACTTC
j_gene: TRBJ2-5
d_gene: -
abundance: -
v_gene: TRBV19

CDR3aa: CASSLIVVAGGPDTQYF
CDR3nt: TGTGCCAGCAGCTTAATCGTCGTTGCGGGGGGGCCAGATACGCAGTATTTT
j_gene: TRBJ2-3
d_gene: TRBD2
abundance: -
v_gene: TRBV11-3

CDR3aa: CAIGGSYEQYF
CDR3nt: TGTGCCATCGGTGGCTCCTACGAGCAGTACTTC
j_gene: TRBJ2-7
d_gene: -
abundance: -
v_gene: TRBV6-1

CDR3aa: CASSLYGSGGETQYF
CDR3nt: TGTGCCAGCAGCTTGTACGGGAGTGGAGGAGAGACCCAGTACTTC
j_gene: TRBJ2-5
d_gene: -
abundance: -
v_gene: TRBV5-6

CDR3aa: CASSLAGTESYEQYF
CDR3nt: TGTGCCAGCAGCTTAGCGGGGACAGAAAGCTACGAGCAGTACTTC
j_gene: TRBJ2-7
d_gene: TRBD1
abundance: -
v_gene: TRBV7-9

CDR3aa: CASSPPGQGHYGYTF
CDR3nt: TGTGCCAGCTCACCTCCGGGACAGGGACACTATGGCTACACCTTC
j_gene: TRBJ1-2
d_gene: TRBD1
abundance: -
v_gene: TRBV18

CDR3aa: CASGWWGATEAFF
CDR3nt: TGTGCTAGTGGTTGGTGGGGCGCGACTGAAGCTTTCTTT
j_gene: TRBJ1-1
d_gene: -
abundance: few
v_gene: TRBV12-5

CDR3aa: CASSWDRGGEKLFF
CDR3nt: TGTGCCAGCAGTTGGGACAGGGGGGGGGAAAAACTGTTTTTT
j_gene: TRBJ1-4
d_gene: TRBD1
abundance: once
v_gene: TRBV27

CDR3aa: CASSPYMNTEAFF
CDR3nt: TGTGCCAGCAGCCCTTACATGAACACTGAAGCTTTCTTT
j_gene: TRBJ1-1
d_gene: -
abundance: -
v_gene: TRBV13

CDR3aa: CTSSQDSRYEQYF
CDR3nt: TGCACCAGCAGCCAAGATAGCCGATACGAGCAGTACTTC
j_gene: TRBJ2-7
d_gene: -
abundance: -
v_gene: TRBV1

CDR3aa: CASSTRGDTEAFF
CDR3nt: TGCGCCAGCAGCACCAGGGGGGACACTGAAGCTTTCTTT
j_gene: TRBJ1-1
d_gene: TRBD1
abundance: -
v_gene: TRBV5-1

CDR3aa: CACDWTSGSSYEQYF
CDR3nt: TGTGCCTGCGATTGGACTAGCGGGAGCTCCTACGAGCAGTACTTC
j_gene: TRBJ2-7
d_gene: TRBD2
abundance: -
v_gene: TRBV30

CDR3aa: CASSLQLAGGRLSSYNEQFF
CDR3nt: TGTGCCAGCAGCTTACAGCTAGCGGGGGGTAGATTAAGCTCCTACAATGAGCAGTTCTTC
j_gene: TRBJ2-1
d_gene: TRBD2
abundance: -
v_gene: TRBV13

CDR3aa: CASSQEGEFGSGGPTDTQYF
CDR3nt: TGTGCCAGCAGCCAAGAGGGGGAGTTTGGTAGCGGGGGGCCAACAGATACGCAGTATTTT
j_gene: TRBJ2-3
d_gene: TRBD2
abundance: -
v_gene: TRBV4-2

CDR3aa: CASSSEMAGGEETQYF
CDR3nt: TGTGCCAGCAGCTCAGAGATGGCGGGCGGGGAGGAGACCCAGTACTTC
j_gene: TRBJ2-5
d_gene: -
abundance: -
v_gene: TRBV11-2

CDR3aa: CASSIDRGSSYEQYF
CDR3nt: TGTGCCAGTAGTATCGACAGGGGATCCTCCTACGAGCAGTACTTC
j_gene: TRBJ2-7
d_gene: TRBD1
abundance: -
v_gene: TRBV19

CDR3aa: CSVAGTSGNEQFF
CDR3nt: TGCAGCGTTGCCGGGACTAGCGGCAATGAGCAGTTCTTC
j_gene: TRBJ2-1
d_gene: TRBD2
abundance: -
v_gene: TRBV29-1

CDR3aa: CASHGTGLSNQPQHF
CDR3nt: TGTGCCAGCCACGGGACAGGGCTTAGCAATCAGCCCCAGCATTTT
j_gene: TRBJ1-5
d_gene: TRBD1
abundance: -
v_gene: TRBV6-1

CDR3aa: CASSQKGHTYEQYF
CDR3nt: TGCGCCAGCAGCCAAAAGGGACACACCTACGAGCAGTACTTC
j_gene: TRBJ2-7
d_gene: -
abundance: -
v_gene: TRBV4-1

CDR3aa: CASSPGQGTYNEQFF
CDR3nt: TGTGCCAGCTCACCGGGACAGGGAACCTACAATGAGCAGTTCTTC
j_gene: TRBJ2-1
d_gene: TRBD1
abundance: -
v_gene: TRBV18

CDR3aa: CAWSGTVNYGYTF
CDR3nt: TGTGCCTGGAGTGGGACAGTAAACTATGGCTACACCTTC
j_gene: TRBJ1-2
d_gene: -
abundance: -
v_gene: TRBV30

CDR3aa: CASTEQGTGNTIYF
CDR3nt: TGTGCCAGCACCGAACAGGGAACTGGAAACACCATATATTTT
j_gene: TRBJ1-3
d_gene: -
abundance: few
v_gene: TRBV28

CDR3aa: CASSLLPAGGPSSSQYF
CDR3nt: TGTGCCAGCAGCTTACTTCCAGCGGGGGGACCTTCTTCATCGCAGTATTTT
j_gene: TRBJ2-3
d_gene: TRBD2
abundance: -
v_gene: TRBV7-3

CDR3aa: CASSHQTAIHEKLFF
CDR3nt: TGTGCCAGTAGTCATCAGACAGCTATCCATGAAAAACTGTTTTTT
j_gene: TRBJ1-4
d_gene: -
abundance: few
v_gene: TRBV19

CDR3aa: CASSLTARVTQYF
CDR3nt: TGTGCCAGCAGTTTGACCGCCCGGGTTACGCAGTATTTT
j_gene: TRBJ2-3
d_gene: -
abundance: -
v_gene: TRBV27

CDR3aa: CASSKARTGTRSYEQYF
CDR3nt: TGTGCCAGCAGCAAAGCGCGCACTGGGACTAGATCCTACGAGCAGTACTTC
j_gene: TRBJ2-7
d_gene: -
abundance: -
v_gene: TRBV21-1

CDR3aa: CASSSQGAGNTIYF
CDR3nt: TGTGCCAGCAGCTCACAGGGGGCTGGAAACACCATATATTTT
j_gene: TRBJ1-3
d_gene: TRBD1
abundance: -
v_gene: TRBV14

CDR3aa: CASSTQGHKNTEAFF
CDR3nt: TGTGCCAGCAGTACCCAGGGGCACAAGAACACTGAAGCTTTCTTT
j_gene: TRBJ1-1
d_gene: -
abundance: -
v_gene: TRBV2

CDR3aa: CSVKSGSSGANVLTF
CDR3nt: TGCAGCGTTAAAAGCGGTAGCTCTGGGGCCAACGTCCTGACTTTC
j_gene: TRBJ2-6
d_gene: -
abundance: -
v_gene: TRBV29-1

CDR3aa: CASSLARGSNTIYF
CDR3nt: TGTGCCAGCAGCTTAGCGAGAGGATCCAACACCATATATTTT
j_gene: TRBJ1-3
d_gene: -
abundance: -
v_gene: TRBV11-2

CDR3aa: CASSTGQGLTEAFF
CDR3nt: TGCGCCAGCAGCACGGGACAGGGGCTCACTGAAGCTTTCTTT
j_gene: TRBJ1-1
d_gene: TRBD1
abundance: -
v_gene: TRBV5-1

CDR3aa: CASSRTRSTPGELFF
CDR3nt: TGTGCCAGCAGTCGGACTCGAAGTACCCCCGGGGAGCTGTTTTTT
j_gene: TRBJ2-2
d_gene: -
abundance: -
v_gene: TRBV4-2

CDR3aa: CASSKTGDGLIYEQYF
CDR3nt: TGTGCCAGCAGCAAGACAGGAGATGGACTCATCTACGAGCAGTACTTC
j_gene: TRBJ2-7
d_gene: -
abundance: -
v_gene: TRBV5-6

CDR3aa: CASSVDGINNEQFF
CDR3nt: TGTGCCAGCAGCGTAGATGGCATTAACAATGAGCAGTTCTTC
j_gene: TRBJ2-1
d_gene: -
abundance: -
v_gene: TRBV9

CDR3aa: CASSTTTGDFNQPQHF
CDR3nt: TGTGCCAGTAGTACCACTACAGGGGATTTCAATCAGCCCCAGCATTTT
j_gene: TRBJ1-5
d_gene: TRBD1
abundance: -
v_gene: TRBV19